This T cell receptor (beta chain) came from a study of graft-versus-host responses after intestinal transplantation. At the level of the study: Tacrolimus plus steroids were given to all recipients for about three years, preceded by anti-thymocyte globulin induction.

Produced via immunoSEQ multiplex PCR; TCRdb's table is partial and in-frame only. The table records about 35,000 clones, about 93% of them present only once. In regard to this clone: Its target is unknown.

The CDR3 is 11 residues long. Per the germline V gene, CDR1 is MDHEN and CDR2 is SYDVKM. V was shortened by 5 bases and J by 3 bases, with 5 bases between the two germline ends. The receptor was isolated from a human donor who was the organ donor for an intestinal transplant. The sample was unstimulated CD8+ T cells sorted from spleen or lymph node cells, taken before transplant. The chain couples TRBV28 to TRBJ2-7, with D uncertain. The CDR3 protein is CASSVNYEQYF. CDR3 nucleotide sequence: TGTGCCAGCAGTGTGAACTACGAGCAGTACTTC.